These T cell receptor beta chains were read from a single sample in a study of blood T cell repertoires in COVID-19. Assay used: immunoSEQ multiplex PCR; TCRdb lists only in-frame clones, some missing. Of about 300,000 clones listed, roughly 86% were seen once; the top ten hold approximately 2.6%. The specimen was PBMCs or T cells enriched from blood (not recorded which). All receptors derive from a woman aged 18-29 years who had recovered from COVID-19. The CDR3 runs from the conserved cysteine through the conserved F or W. The D gene is left open where the match is weak. A clone size is listed for some rows: how often the clone was seen (once, few, many), or a class if it is expanded.

d_gene	v_gene	abundance	j_gene	CDR3aa	CDR3nt
.	TRBV28	.	TRBJ1-2	CASTLDMWWSGYTF	TGTGCCAGCACCTTGGACATGTGGTGGTCTGGCTACACCTTC
TRBD1	TRBV14	.	TRBJ2-1	CASSQDRRGFTGGYNEQFF	TGTGCCAGCAGCCAAGATCGGAGGGGTTTTACAGGGGGCTACAATGAGCAGTTCTTC
.	TRBV5-8	.	TRBJ1-3	CASNDGQLSGNTIYF	TGTGCCAGCAACGACGGACAGCTCTCTGGAAACACCATATATTTT
.	TRBV29-1	.	TRBJ2-3	CSVEDSPAGPPWGDTQYF	TGCAGCGTTGAAGATTCCCCCGCGGGACCCCCATGGGGAGATACGCAGTATTTT
TRBD1	TRBV19	.	TRBJ1-2	CASSLDRAWGYTF	TGTGCCAGTAGCCTGGACAGGGCGTGGGGCTACACCTTC
.	TRBV7-9	.	TRBJ2-3	CASGGDTDTQYF	TGTGCCAGCGGCGGGGACACAGATACGCAGTATTTT
TRBD2	TRBV28	.	TRBJ2-2	CASSFGTSASTGELFF	TGTGCCAGCAGTTTCGGGACTAGCGCAAGCACCGGGGAGCTGTTTTTT
.	TRBV3-1/TRBV3-2	.	TRBJ1-5	CASSQARGNNQPQHF	TGTGCCAGCAGCCAAGCAAGAGGCAACAATCAGCCCCAGCATTTT
TRBD2	TRBV19	.	TRBJ2-3	CASRDPGLAGSTDTQYF	TGTGCCAGTAGGGACCCCGGACTAGCGGGAAGCACAGATACGCAGTATTTT
TRBD1	TRBV5-5	.	TRBJ1-2	CASSYLTGGYGYTF	TGTGCCAGCAGCTACCTAACAGGGGGCTATGGCTACACCTTC
TRBD1	TRBV28	.	TRBJ2-7	CASSLWGDRADEQYF	TGTGCCAGCAGTTTATGGGGGGACAGGGCCGATGAGCAGTACTTC
.	TRBV6-6	.	TRBJ2-5	CASSYVQPQGTQYF	TGTGCCAGCAGTTACGTTCAGCCCCAGGGGACCCAGTACTTC
TRBD2	TRBV5-4	few	TRBJ2-5	CASRKDPGTSGEETQYF	TGTGCCAGCAGAAAAGATCCGGGGACTAGCGGGGAGGAGACCCAGTACTTC
.	TRBV5-1	once	TRBJ2-1	CASSFTGGQNNEQFF	TGCGCCAGCAGCTTTACGGGGGGCCAAAACAATGAGCAGTTCTTC
.	TRBV27	once	TRBJ2-6	CASSLWQGINSGANVLTF	TGTGCCAGCAGTTTATGGCAGGGAATTAACTCTGGGGCCAACGTCCTGACTTTC
TRBD1	TRBV10-1	.	TRBJ2-1	CATGSGGRNEQFF	TGCGCCACTGGATCAGGGGGTAGGAATGAGCAGTTCTTC
.	TRBV13	.	TRBJ2-5	CASSFSQETQYF	TGTGCCAGCAGCTTCTCGCAAGAGACCCAGTACTTC
TRBD2	TRBV5-1	.	TRBJ2-3	CASGWTSGRSSTDTQYF	TGCGCCAGCGGGTGGACTAGCGGGAGATCTAGCACAGATACGCAGTATTTT
.	TRBV11-3	.	TRBJ1-4	CASSPYRLPSGEKLFF	TGTGCCAGCAGCCCCTATCGTCTCCCGAGCGGTGAAAAACTGTTTTTT
.	TRBV2	.	TRBJ1-1	CASIGGGAEAFF	TGTGCCAGCATTGGGGGGGGCGCGGAAGCTTTCTTT
.	TRBV12-3/TRBV12-4	.	TRBJ2-7	CASSSLFEQYF	TGTGCCAGCAGTAGCCTTTTCGAGCAGTACTTC
TRBD2	TRBV3-1/TRBV3-2	.	TRBJ2-3	CASSQEAGGPGTDTQYF	TGTGCCAGCAGCCAAGAGGCGGGAGGGCCCGGTACAGATACGCAGTATTTT
.	TRBV27	.	TRBJ1-1	CASSPDSMNTEAFF	TGTGCCAGCAGTCCGGACAGCATGAACACTGAAGCTTTCTTT
TRBD2	TRBV18	.	TRBJ2-7	CASSPSRGRANEQYF	TGTGCCAGCTCACCAAGTCGCGGGAGGGCCAACGAGCAGTACTTC
.	TRBV4-1	.	TRBJ2-7	CASSLLVLVSEQYF	TGCGCCAGCAGCCTTCTAGTATTGGTTTCCGAGCAGTACTTC
.	TRBV5-1	.	TRBJ2-2	CASSFAASSLNTGELFF	TGCGCCAGCAGCTTTGCGGCTAGCTCCTTGAACACCGGGGAGCTGTTTTTT
TRBD1	TRBV6-6	.	TRBJ2-7	CASSYRDRVNWQYF	TGTGCCAGCAGTTATCGGGACAGGGTTAATTGGCAGTACTTC
.	TRBV18	.	TRBJ1-5	CASSPPTSQPQHF	TGTGCCAGCTCACCCCCAACCAGTCAGCCCCAGCATTTT
TRBD1	TRBV18	.	TRBJ1-2	CASSPGTGGRVYGYTF	TGTGCCAGCTCACCCGGGACAGGGGGCCGAGTTTATGGCTACACCTTC
TRBD1	TRBV4-1	.	TRBJ1-1	CASSQPGTGGPMNTEAFF	TGCGCCAGCAGCCAACCCGGGACAGGGGGCCCTATGAACACTGAAGCTTTCTTT
TRBD1	TRBV6-1	many	TRBJ1-5	CASSERRGHQISNQPQHF	TGTGCCAGCAGTGAACGCAGGGGGCACCAGATTAGCAATCAGCCCCAGCATTTT
.	TRBV3-1/TRBV3-2	once	TRBJ1-1	CASSRRADSEAFF	TGTGCCAGCAGCCGGCGGGCGGATTCCGAAGCTTTCTTT
.	TRBV3-1/TRBV3-2	few	TRBJ2-2	CASSQVVSGELFF	TGTGCCAGCAGCCAAGTCGTGTCCGGGGAGCTGTTTTTT
TRBD2	TRBV30	once	TRBJ2-3	CAWSALAGGRDTQYF	TGTGCCTGGAGTGCCCTAGCGGGGGGAAGGGATACGCAGTATTTT
TRBD1	TRBV19	.	TRBJ1-6	CASGGTGTYSPLHF	TGTGCCAGTGGCGGGACAGGGACTTATTCACCCCTCCACTTT
TRBD1	TRBV5-1	.	TRBJ1-4	CASSLGQGILNEKLFF	TGCGCCAGCAGCTTGGGACAGGGGATCCTTAATGAAAAACTGTTTTTT
TRBD2	TRBV5-6	.	TRBJ2-2	CASSYGLAGVPGELFF	TGTGCCAGCAGTTACGGACTAGCGGGAGTGCCCGGGGAGCTGTTTTTT